The clone carrying this T cell receptor beta chain has a single count. Antigen unknown. V lost 7 bases, J lost 12 bases, and 12 bases stayed unmatched. Germline CDR1 and CDR2: SQVTM and ANQGSEA. This CDR3 comprises 12 residues. These data originate in a study of T cell responses to AZD1222 COVID-19 vaccine. Study observations and caveats: Donors skewed white British and female; clonal diversity was possibly underestimated.

Here immunoSEQ multiplex PCR was the method, and the copy in TCRdb shows in-frame clones only, minus some. Of roughly 190,000 clones in the sample, approximately 92% were seen once. Sequencing used peripheral blood, obtained 28 days after the second dose of the MenACWY control vaccine. The rearrangement uses TRBV29-1 and TRBJ2-1; the match to TRBD2 covers 7 bases. The sequence derives from an adult who received the MenACWY meningococcal vaccine as a control. In DNA form, the CDR3 reads TGCAGCGCCAAACGGGAGGAACTAGGGCAGTTCTTC. Its translation is CSAKREELGQFF.